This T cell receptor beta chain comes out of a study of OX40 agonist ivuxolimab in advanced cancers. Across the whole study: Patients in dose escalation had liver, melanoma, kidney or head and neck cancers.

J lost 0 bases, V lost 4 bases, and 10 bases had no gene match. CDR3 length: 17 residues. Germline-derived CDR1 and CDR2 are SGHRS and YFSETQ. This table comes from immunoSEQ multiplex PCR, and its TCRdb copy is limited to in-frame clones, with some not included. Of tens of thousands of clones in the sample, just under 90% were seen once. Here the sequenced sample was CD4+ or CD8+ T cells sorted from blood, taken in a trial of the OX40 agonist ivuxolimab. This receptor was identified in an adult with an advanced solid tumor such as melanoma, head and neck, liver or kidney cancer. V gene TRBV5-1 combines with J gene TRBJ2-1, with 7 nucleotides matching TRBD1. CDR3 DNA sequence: TGCGCCAGCAGCCGTGGACAGGCGACGAGCTCCTACAATGAGCAGTTCTTC. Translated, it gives CASSRGQATSSYNEQFF.